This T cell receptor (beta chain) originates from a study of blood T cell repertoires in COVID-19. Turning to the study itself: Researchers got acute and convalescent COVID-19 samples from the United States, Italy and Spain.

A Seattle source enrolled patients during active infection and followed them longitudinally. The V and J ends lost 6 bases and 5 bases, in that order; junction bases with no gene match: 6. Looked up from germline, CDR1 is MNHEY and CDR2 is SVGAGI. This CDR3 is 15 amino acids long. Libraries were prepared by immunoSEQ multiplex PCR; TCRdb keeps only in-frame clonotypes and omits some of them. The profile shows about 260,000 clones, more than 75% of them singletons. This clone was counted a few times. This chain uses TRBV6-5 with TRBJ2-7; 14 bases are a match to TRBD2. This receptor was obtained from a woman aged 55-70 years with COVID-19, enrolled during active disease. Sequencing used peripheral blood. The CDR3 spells CASRRLAGGANEQYF. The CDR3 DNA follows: TGTGCCAGCAGACGACTAGCGGGAGGGGCCAACGAGCAGTACTTC.